The source of this TCR beta chain is a study of blood T cell repertoires in COVID-19. Study as a whole: The cDNA or gDNA used as material had been derived from T cells, B-cell-depleted T cells, or PBMCs.

The germline V gene has CDR1 MNHEY and CDR2 SMNVEV (reference sequence). The CDR3 covers 17 residues. Deletions cut 3 bases from V and 0 bases from J, with 12 bases between. Sequenced by immunoSEQ multiplex PCR; TCRdb stores in-frame clones only, minus some. The sample contains about 300,000 clones, 85% of which appear only once. This chain connects TRBV27 to TRBJ2-6; no reliable D call. This clonotype was sampled from a woman aged 25 to 39 who had been exposed to COVID-19. Sequencing used PBMCs or T cells enriched from blood (not recorded which). The CDR3 DNA reads TGTGCCAGCAGTTTGGCGGCGGCCTACTCTGGGGCCAACGTCCTGACTTTC. Its protein is CASSLAAAYSGANVLTF. The full variable domain, rest sourced from reference TRBV27 and TRBJ2-6, is EAQVTQNPRYLITVTGKKLTVTCSQNMNHEYMSWYRQDPGLGLRQIYYSMNVEVTDKGDVPEGYKVSRKEKRNFPLILESPSPNQTSLYFCASSLAAAYSGANVLTFGAGSRLTVL.